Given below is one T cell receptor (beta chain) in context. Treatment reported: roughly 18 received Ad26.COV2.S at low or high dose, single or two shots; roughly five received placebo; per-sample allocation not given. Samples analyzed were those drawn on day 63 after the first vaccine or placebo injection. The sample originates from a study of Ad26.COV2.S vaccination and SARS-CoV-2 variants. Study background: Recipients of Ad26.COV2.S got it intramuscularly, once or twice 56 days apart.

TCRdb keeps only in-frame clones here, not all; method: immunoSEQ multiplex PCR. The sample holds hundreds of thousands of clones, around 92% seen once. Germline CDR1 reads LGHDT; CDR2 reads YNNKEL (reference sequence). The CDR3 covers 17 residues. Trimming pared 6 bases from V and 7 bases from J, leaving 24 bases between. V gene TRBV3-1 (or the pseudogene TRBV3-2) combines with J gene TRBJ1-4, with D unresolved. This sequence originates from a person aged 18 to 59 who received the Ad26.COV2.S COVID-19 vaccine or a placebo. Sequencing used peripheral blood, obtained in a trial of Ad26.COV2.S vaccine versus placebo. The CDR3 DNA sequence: TGTGCCAGCAGTCTAACGGCCCGGGAAAATGCAGGTGAAAAACTGTTTTTT. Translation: CASSLTARENAGEKLFF.